These 21 T cell receptor beta chains were sequenced from one sample in a study of CD8 T cells in Susac syndrome. A quantity of about 0.5 to 1 ug RNA underwent reverse transcription using random hexamers. Using its own MiXCR run on the immunoSEQ multiplex PCR reads, TCRdb lists one record per CDR3 protein. Of 65,000 to 80,000 distinct CDR3 sequences detected, roughly 91% appear once; the ten largest clones hold less than 0.6%. Sequencing was done on a sample of CD8+ T cells from PBMCs. Every receptor here comes from a human donor with multiple sclerosis.

This clonotype occurred once. This sequence joins TRBV29-1 and TRBJ2-7; D may match TRBD1 or TRBD2 (5 bases each). V lost 6 bases, J lost 3 bases, and 15 bases lay in between. This CDR3 region has 13 residues. The germline CDR1 and CDR2 sequences are SQVTM and ANQGSEA. CDR3 sequence reads: CSVGQGEDYEQYF. In nucleotides, the CDR3 is TGCAGCGTGGGCCAGGGAGAAGACTACGAGCAGTACTTC.

The chain's CDR3 is CASSDSTTDTQYF. The CDR3 coding sequence is TGTGCCAGCAGTGACTCGACTACAGATACGCAGTATTTT. V gene TRBV6-4 combines with J gene TRBJ2-3; D gene uncertain. The CDR3 totals 13 residues. Germline-derived CDR1 and CDR2 are MRHNA and SNTAGT. V dropped 0 bases and J dropped 3 bases, with 4 bases sitting between them.

The chain carries TRBV19 and TRBJ1-5, with no clear D. V gave up 1 base and J gave up 4 bases, with 11 bases separating them. There are 15 residues in the CDR3. In germline, CDR1 is LNHDA, CDR2 SQIVND (reference sequence). The CDR3 protein is CASSIGRLPNQPQHF. The CDR3, as DNA: TGTGCCAGTAGTATAGGCAGGCTACCGAATCAGCCCCAGCATTTT.

This rearrangement joins TRBV28 to TRBJ2-7; D uncertain. CDR3 length: 15 residues. The germline gives CDR1 MDHEN, CDR2 SYDVKM. V lost 5 bases to trimming and J lost 2 bases, with 16 bases between them. CDR3 in DNA: TGTGCCAGCAGTAGACCTCCGGAGACCCCCTACGAGCAGTACTTC. This encodes CASSRPPETPYEQYF.

J is TRBJ1-1 and V is TRBV9; D uncertain. Trimming shortened V by 3 bases and J by 0 bases, and 9 bases separated the two germline ends. The CDR3 is 14 amino acids. Germline V gives CDR1 SGDLS, CDR2 YYNGEE. DNA of the CDR3: TGTGCCAGCAGCGGAGCCGAAATGAACACTGAAGCTTTCTTT. Translation: CASSGAEMNTEAFF.

The count of this clonotype is one. The chain recombines TRBV19 with TRBJ2-7; possibly TRBD2 for D (6 bases). Germline-derived CDR1 and CDR2 are LNHDA and SQIVND (reference sequence). The germline V and J ends were trimmed by 4 bases and 4 bases, with 14 bases remaining between them. The CDR3 loop spans 14 amino acids. The CDR3 sequence is CASSTSPGVYEQYF. The CDR3 bases are TGTGCCAGTAGTACATCCCCGGGAGTTTACGAGCAGTACTTC.

The chain is built from TRBV7-2 and TRBJ1-5; tentative D call: TRBD1 (6 bases). The ends were cut back, 1 base at V and 4 bases at J, with 11 bases in the middle. The CDR3 covers 15 residues. Germline CDR1 reads SGHTA; CDR2 reads FQGNSA. CDR3 protein: CASSLGPGANQPQHF. The CDR3 DNA reads TGTGCCAGCAGCTTAGGTCCGGGGGCAAATCAGCCCCAGCATTTT.

The chain is built from TRBV7-9 and TRBJ2-1, with 9 nucleotides matching TRBD1. V shed 5 bases and J 0 bases; nucleotides not matched to a gene: 5. This CDR3 is 16 amino acids long. The germline V gene encodes CDR1 SEHNR and CDR2 FQNEAQ (reference sequence). CDR3 coding DNA: TGTGCCAGCAGCCCAAGGGGACAGGGCTCCTACAATGAGCAGTTCTTC. Protein: CASSPRGQGSYNEQFF.

The CDR3 nucleotides read TGTGCCAGCAGTTTCAAGGGAACAGGAGGGGAGCTGTTTTTT. Its translation is CASSFKGTGGELFF. The chain combines TRBV28 with TRBJ2-2; D perhaps matches TRBD1 (5 bases). The CDR3 runs to 14 residues. Germline V lookup: CDR1 MDHEN, CDR2 SYDVKM. V was trimmed by 3 bases and J by 8 bases, leaving 13 bases between them.

The chain combines TRBV29-1 with TRBJ2-1; 14 bases are shared with TRBD2. CDR3 length: 15 residues. V shed 7 bases and J 5 bases; nucleotides not matched to a gene: 7. CDR1 and CDR2 (germline): SQVTM, ANQGSEA. The CDR3 is CSAGTSGSTNNEQFF. The DNA for the CDR3 is TGCAGCGCCGGGACTAGCGGGAGTACCAACAATGAGCAGTTCTTC.

This chain uses TRBV4-1 with TRBJ2-3; D might be TRBD2 (5 bases). Germline V gives CDR1 MGHRA, CDR2 YSYEKL. This CDR3 region has 15 residues. The V end was cut by 4 bases, the J end by 0 bases, with 11 bases between. The CDR3 protein is CASSPSQRSTDTQYF. DNA of the CDR3: TGCGCCAGCAGCCCTAGCCAGCGGAGCACAGATACGCAGTATTTT.

V gene TRBV11-2 combines with J gene TRBJ2-7; perhaps D is TRBD1 or TRBD2 (5 bases each). The germline V gene encodes CDR1 SGHAT and CDR2 FQNNGV. The length of the CDR3 is 16 residues. V was shortened by 1 base and J by 2 bases, with 15 bases between the two germline ends. CDR3 coding DNA: TGTGCCAGCAGCTTAGTGGGGGACCCCGCCACCTACGAGCAGTACTTC. Translating gives CASSLVGDPATYEQYF.

The chain links TRBV28 to TRBJ2-4; maybe TRBD2 (5 bases). With 2 bases removed from V and 0 bases from J, the gap between germline ends came to 11 bases. The CDR3 extends over 16 amino acids. Germline V lookup: CDR1 MDHEN, CDR2 SYDVKM. Here the CDR3 DNA reads TGTGCCAGCAGTTTAGAGGGTCTCTCAGCCAAAAACATTCAGTACTTC. It translates to CASSLEGLSAKNIQYF.

This clonotype has just one count. This rearrangement joins TRBV12-5 to TRBJ2-4; D possibly corresponds to TRBD2 (5 bases). Trimming removed 2 bases at V and 8 bases at J, with 7 bases between. There are 12 residues in the CDR3. The germline V gene has CDR1 LGHNT and CDR2 FRNRAP. The CDR3 reads CASGLPRDIQYF. The CDR3 bases are TGTGCTAGTGGTTTGCCGCGGGACATTCAGTACTTC.

This clonotype occurred once. The gene calls are TRBV7-9 and TRBJ1-4; 7 bases align to TRBD1. The CDR3 spans 17 residues. The ends lost 5 bases at V and 0 bases at J; junction bases unmatched: 9. CDR1 and CDR2 from the germline V gene are SEHNR and FQNEAQ (reference sequence). This CDR3 reads CASSRGTDHATNEKLFF. The CDR3 region has the DNA TGTGCCAGCAGCCGCGGGACAGACCACGCAACTAATGAAAAACTGTTTTTT.

This clonotype came up once. The V and J genes are TRBV6-2 or TRBV6-3 and TRBJ2-2; the D gene is possibly TRBD2 (6 bases). The V gene lost 8 bases and the J gene lost 6 bases, with 13 bases spanning the gap. The germline V gene has CDR1 MNHEY and CDR2 SVGEGT. This CDR3 contains 13 residues. As DNA, the CDR3 is TGTGCCAGCGGGAGGCCCCTCGCCGGGGAGCTGTTTTTT. This translates into CASGRPLAGELFF.

The V call is TRBV27, the J call TRBJ2-1; tentative D call: TRBD1 (6 bases). This CDR3 is built from 14 residues. Between the trimmed V and J ends, which lost 3 bases and 8 bases, there was a span of 14 bases. Germline CDR1 MNHEY, CDR2 SMNVEV (reference sequence). DNA for the CDR3: TGTGCCAGCAGTTTCAACAGGGCAGTCGATGAGCAGTTCTTC. Translating gives CASSFNRAVDEQFF.

The chain has TRBV11-2 and TRBJ2-3, with TRBD2 as a possible D gene (6 bases). Germline lookup yields CDR1 SGHAT and CDR2 FQNNGV. The ends were cut back, 5 bases at V and 2 bases at J, with 11 bases in the middle. The CDR3 has 14 amino acids. In DNA form, the CDR3 reads TGTGCCAGCAGCCCCGGAGGGGACACAGATACGCAGTATTTT. This encodes CASSPGGDTDTQYF.

V is TRBV5-1 and J is TRBJ2-7; 9 bases line up with TRBD1. CDR1 SGHRS and CDR2 YFSETQ come from the germline V gene. CDR3 length: 17 residues. Germline trimming cut 4 bases from V and 4 bases from J; bases unmatched to any gene: 15. The CDR3 nucleotides are TGCGCCAGCAGCCCTGGATTTGGACAGGGGCGGGAGTACGAGCAGTACTTC. Amino acid sequence: CASSPGFGQGREYEQYF.

The rearrangement links TRBV9 to TRBJ2-7; 7 bases match TRBD1. The germline V gene has CDR1 SGDLS and CDR2 YYNGEE. With 3 bases clipped from V and 0 bases from J, the junction kept 3 bases outside the gene matches. CDR3 length equals 14 residues. The CDR3 bases are TGTGCCAGCAGCGCGGGACAGAGCTCCTACGAGCAGTACTTC. Protein: CASSAGQSSYEQYF. Full variable domain (outside the CDR3, taken from reference TRBV9 and TRBJ2-7): DSGVTQTPKHLITATGQRVTLRCSPRSGDLSVYWYQQSLDQGLQFLIQYYNGEERAKGNILERFSAQQFPDLHSELNLSSLELGDSALYFCASSAGQSSYEQYFGPGTRLTVT.

The J gene is TRBJ2-1, the V gene TRBV24-1; 10 bases map to TRBD2. Germline V CDR1 and CDR2: KGHDR, SFDVKD. This CDR3 is built from 15 residues. V trimming: 4 bases; J trimming: 6 bases; junction bases outside the gene matches: 5. DNA of the CDR3: TGTGCCACCAGTGACACGGGACTAGCGCGCAATGAGCAGTTCTTC. The encoded protein is CATSDTGLARNEQFF.